The next 17 T cell receptor beta chains were all read from a single sample in a study of OX40 agonist ivuxolimab in advanced cancers. TCRdb keeps only in-frame clones here, not all; method: immunoSEQ multiplex PCR. The sample carries 50,000 to 70,000 clones, around 90% recorded once. The sample here was CD4+ or CD8+ T cells sorted from blood, taken in a trial of the OX40 agonist ivuxolimab. All receptors derive from an adult with an advanced solid tumor such as melanoma, head and neck, liver or kidney cancer.

This chain joins TRBV5-5 and TRBJ2-5; D is perhaps TRBD2 (5 bases). The CDR3 is 14 residues long. Germline V gene sequence: CDR1 SGHKS, CDR2 YYEKEE (reference sequence). V was pared by 4 bases and J by 8 bases, with 18 bases between. The CDR3 DNA reads as TGTGCCAGCAGCCCACCGGGGAGTCTGGTCACCCAGTACTTC. Protein sequence: CASSPPGSLVTQYF.

CDR3 loop: CSVAGQALIMNTEAFF. The CDR3, as DNA: TGCAGCGTCGCTGGACAGGCCCTTATCATGAACACTGAAGCTTTCTTT. The gene calls are TRBV29-1 and TRBJ1-1; 7 nucleotides line up with TRBD1. CDR1 is SQVTM, CDR2 ANQGSEA, per germline. This CDR3 spans 16 amino acids. V lost 6 bases and J lost 0; bases outside the gene matches: 13. Using reference TRBV29-1 and TRBJ1-1 for the parts outside the CDR3, the full variable domain is SAVISQKPSRDICQRGTSLTIQCQVDSQVTMMFWYRQQPGQSLTLIATANQGSEATYESGFVIDKFPISRPNLTFSTLTVSNMSPEDSSIYLCSVAGQALIMNTEAFFGQGTRLTVV.

This clone was seen a few times. The chain uses TRBV7-6 and TRBJ1-6; D is ambiguous. Trimming took off 5 bases at V and 8 bases at J, with 10 bases between the two ends. The length of the CDR3 is 13 residues. Germline assignment: CDR1 SGHVS and CDR2 FNYEAQ. This CDR3 reads CASSPRSDSPLHF. CDR3 in DNA: TGTGCCAGCAGCCCCCGGTCAGATTCACCCCTCCACTTT.

V usage is TRBV19 and J usage is TRBJ1-2; D is ambiguous. The CDR3 has 14 amino acids. Germline-derived CDR1 and CDR2 are LNHDA and SQIVND (reference sequence). V was cut by 0 bases and J by 4 bases, with 9 bases left in between. In DNA, the CDR3 is TGTGCCAGTAGTATAGAGGTAATAGGCTATGGCTACACCTTC. Its translation is CASSIEVIGYGYTF.

V gene TRBV10-3 combines with J gene TRBJ2-7, with 11 nucleotides matching TRBD2. The CDR3 loop spans 12 amino acids. Losses at the gene ends were 10 bases for V and 6 bases for J; bases not matched to a gene: 5. Germline V gene data show CDR1 as ENHRY and CDR2 as SYGVKD. In nucleotides, the CDR3 is TGTGCCACACTAGCGGGAGCAAGCGAGCAGTACTTC. It specifies CATLAGASEQYF.

The chain is built from TRBV7-2 and TRBJ2-3; TRBD1 matches 8 bases. The CDR3 is made up of 16 amino acids. The trim removed 7 bases at V and 5 bases at J, leaving 14 bases unmatched. In germline, CDR1 is SGHTA, CDR2 FQGNSA. The CDR3 DNA sequence: TGTGCCAGCAACTTCAGGTTTCAGGGGGCGGGAGATACGCAGTATTTT. Amino acids: CASNFRFQGAGDTQYF.

In this sample, this clone turned up once. V gene TRBV19 combines with J gene TRBJ2-5; TRBD1 aligns across 10 bases. Germline V CDR1 and CDR2: LNHDA, SQIVND (reference sequence). The CDR3 runs 16 residues. With V trimmed by 4 bases and J by 5 bases, 10 bases remained unmatched. The CDR3: CASSTSGTGDGETQYF. DNA for the CDR3: TGTGCCAGTAGTACGTCCGGGACAGGGGATGGGGAGACCCAGTACTTC.

This chain joins TRBV7-2 and TRBJ2-3; D is tentatively TRBD1 or TRBD2 (6 bases each). V was pared by 7 bases and J by 0 bases, with 17 bases between. This CDR3 is built from 16 residues. Germline CDR1 reads SGHTA; CDR2 reads FQGNSA. The CDR3 sequence is CASNKVGGLSTDTQYF. Written as DNA, the CDR3 is TGTGCCAGCAACAAAGTAGGGGGGCTCAGCACAGATACGCAGTATTTT.

This chain joins TRBV12-5 and TRBJ1-5; 10 bases map to TRBD1. The germline gives CDR1 LGHNT, CDR2 FRNRAP. The CDR3 covers 15 residues. Trimming cost V 7 bases and J 4 bases; bases outside gene matches: 7. CDR3 sequence: CASARPGQGNQPQHF. The CDR3 DNA follows: TGTGCTAGTGCTCGCCCGGGACAGGGGAATCAGCCCCAGCATTTT. The variable domain in full, with the rest retrieved from reference TRBV12-5 and TRBJ1-5, is DARVTQTPRHKVTEMGQEVTMRCQPILGHNTVFWYRQTMMQGLELLAYFRNRAPLDDSGMPKDRFSAEMPDATLATLKIQPSEPRDSAVYFCASARPGQGNQPQHFGDGTRLSIL.

The chain couples TRBV2 to TRBJ2-3, with 8 bases that match TRBD2. V trimming: 4 bases; J trimming: 4 bases; junction bases outside the gene matches: 10. The germline V gene has CDR1 SNHLY and CDR2 FYNNEI. The CDR3 length is 16 residues. The CDR3 loop is CASSGIGTRFSDTQYF. As DNA, the CDR3 is TGTGCCAGCAGTGGGATCGGGACTAGATTCTCAGATACGCAGTATTTT. The whole variable domain, remainder taken from reference TRBV2 and TRBJ2-3, is EPEVTQTPSHQVTQMGQEVILRCVPISNHLYFYWYRQILGQKVEFLVSFYNNEISEKSEIFDDQFSVERPDGSNFTLKIRSTKLEDSAMYFCASSGIGTRFSDTQYFGPGTRLTVL.

The V gene is TRBV10-1, the J gene TRBJ1-1, with 8 bases fitting TRBD1. The J segment lost 5 bases and the V segment lost 3 bases, leaving 5 bases of the junction unmatched. This CDR3 region has 14 residues. Germline assignment: CDR1 WNHNN and CDR2 SYGVQD (reference sequence). The CDR3 protein is CASSDGQGGTEAFF. The CDR3 region has the DNA TGCGCCAGCAGTGATGGACAGGGAGGAACTGAAGCTTTCTTT.

The V gene is TRBV5-4, the J gene TRBJ2-7, with TRBD1 identical over 7 bases. J gave up 2 bases and V 5 bases, and 10 bases lay outside the gene matches. The CDR3 extends over 15 amino acids. Germline CDR1 reads SGHNT; CDR2 reads YYREEE (reference sequence). CDR3 sequence reads: CASSGGQSYPYEQYF. The CDR3 DNA sequence: TGTGCCAGCAGTGGGGGACAGTCTTATCCCTACGAGCAGTACTTC.

The chain employs TRBV21-1 and TRBJ2-7; TRBD1 reflects the table's D call only, with no check against the DNA. TRBV21-1 is a pseudogene segment. There are 14 residues in the CDR3. CDR3 nucleotide sequence: TGTGCCAGCAGCAAAGAAGACAGGGAGTACGAGCAGTACTTC. Protein: CASSKEDREYEQYF.

The CDR3, as DNA: TGTGCCTGGAGGGACCCCGGCGGGCGCGAAAAACTGTTTTTT. Its protein product is CAWRDPGGREKLFF. The chain joins TRBV30 to TRBJ1-4; D unclear. This CDR3 region has 14 residues. Germline V lookup: CDR1 GTSNPN, CDR2 SVGIG (reference sequence). The germline V and J ends were trimmed by 3 bases and 8 bases, with 16 bases remaining between them.

The chain uses TRBV30 and TRBJ2-1; 10 positions agree with TRBD2. CDR3 size: 14 residues. V was pared by 5 bases and J by 7 bases, with 8 bases of the junction left unmatched. Germline CDR1 is GTSNPN and CDR2 is SVGIG (reference sequence). The CDR3 bases are TGTGCCTGGTTAGCGGGAGGACCGGGGAATGAGCAGTTCTTC. Translating it yields CAWLAGGPGNEQFF.

This clone was seen a few times. This chain connects TRBV20-1 to TRBJ1-1, with D possibly being TRBD1 (6 bases). Germline lookup yields CDR1 DFQATT and CDR2 SNEGSKA (reference sequence). The V end lost 2 bases, the J end lost 8 bases, and 9 bases lay between the germline ends. The CDR3 is 11 residues long. The CDR3 DNA is TGCAGTGCTAGAAACAGGGTAGAAGCTTTCTTT. Translation gives CSARNRVEAFF.

The chain employs TRBV5-4 and TRBJ2-2; 9 bases fit TRBD2. Per the germline V gene, CDR1 is SGHNT and CDR2 is YYREEE (reference sequence). V lost 2 bases, J lost 5 bases, and 4 bases stayed unmatched. The CDR3 loop spans 15 amino acids. The CDR3 sequence: CASSFAGGATGELFF. CDR3 nucleotide sequence: TGTGCCAGCAGCTTTGCGGGAGGGGCTACCGGGGAGCTGTTTTTT.